This T cell receptor beta chain was retrieved from a study of T cell responses to AZD1222 COVID-19 vaccine (dated by TCRdb to 2020 to 2022). With regard to the full study: AZD1222 recipients whose second dose came at about 4 weeks and those whose second dose came at about 12 weeks were combined into one group, since spike-specific TCR depth and breadth did not differ between the two schedules. A total of 240 or so trial participants underwent TCR sequencing, of whom 200 to 220 had received two doses of AZD1222 and some 25 had received two doses of the MenACWY control vaccine. Enrollment into the trials was organized by age into subgroups of 18-55, 56-69 and 70-plus years, and those subgroups contained roughly 140, 27 and 60 TCR-sequenced participants, respectively.

A note on this clone: The antigen this receptor binds is unknown. Base qualities are missing; no much larger clone stands one base away.

The study at large found these results: Reportedly, close to half of the unique spike-specific TCRs recognized epitopes lying outside the regions that are mutated in the B.1.351 and B.1.1.7 variants. Participants were mostly white British and included more females than males, and it was suggested by the authors that clonal diversity may have been underestimated. Spike-specific TCR breadth and depth rose significantly after two AZD1222 doses compared with day 0 and with MenACWY recipients. The 56-69-year group was small, and its depth increase did not reach significance, likely because of low power. The vaccine-associated CD4 TCRs covered the entire spike protein, and the dominant responses fell in regions 160-218 and 743-854. Conclusions about previously exposed vaccinees were limited because only six or seven AZD1222 recipients were SARS-CoV-2 seropositive at baseline. Because no samples from the day 14 peak response were available, repertoires could be characterized only after the peak T cell response.

Relative to germline, V is 6 bases shorter and J is 6 bases shorter, with 14 bases between their ends. From the cysteine up to the phenylalanine, the CDR3 has a length of 13 residues. The only DNA kept is the CDR3, 39 bases in frame from the first base. Taken from the germline V gene, the CDR1 and CDR2 loops are MNHEY and SVGAGI. The time point label, read with the paper, signifies: baseline before first vaccination. Samples from vaccinated people were obtained from the UK trials COV001 and COV002, which included a single-blind randomized controlled phase 2/3 trial of AZD1222 (ChAdOx1 nCoV-19) in healthy adults. For TCRbeta chain sequencing, PBMC samples were collected from trial participants at day 0 and at day 28 after the second dose. The CDR3 regions of human TCRbeta chains were analyzed by immunosequencing. The original methods were these. TCRs in the repertoires were compared against a reference library of SARS-CoV-2-specific TCRs that had been generated with the MIRA antigen-specificity platform. Breadth was defined as the fraction of unique TCRs that were SARS-CoV-2-associated. Depth was defined as the fraction of total T cells that were SARS-CoV-2-associated. Using the MIRA data, each spike-specific TCR was assigned both to the spike region to which the TCR was reactive and to a CD4 or CD8 class. Log10-transformed breadth and depth values were compared by one-way ANOVA with Sidak's multiple comparisons tests. In TCRdb, the immuneACCESS table is reduced to in-frame sequences with V and J assigned. These tables do not hold every clone; where another copy was compared, an unresolved V gene accounts for under half, and the others remain unexplained. V, J and clone size reflect that table, while D and trimming were determined from the DNA. The sample includes roughly 100,000 clones, with approximately 90% observed a single time. Clones ranked in the top ten supply approximately 10% of the sample.

The sequencing here drew on peripheral blood, taken on day 0 of AZD1222 vaccination. The sequence was obtained from an adult in good health. Recombination joined TRBV6-5 with TRBJ2-5; a tentative D match to TRBD2 spans 7 bases. The nucleotides read TGTGCCAGCAGCCCGGGGGGCAGAAAGACCCAGTACTTC. The resulting protein is CASSPGGRKTQYF.